This TCR beta chain appears in the sequencing data of a study of blood T cell repertoires in COVID-19. Whole-study context: In each case, the material was cDNA or gDNA derived from T cells, B-cell-depleted T cells, or PBMCs.

Method: immunoSEQ multiplex PCR; TCRdb's copy keeps in-frame clones and lacks some. Of 100,000 or so clones in the sample, 90% to 95% are singletons; the top ten hold 2% to 2.5%. The V gene end was trimmed by 4 bases and the J gene end by 4 bases; junction bases not matched to a gene: 17. CDR1 LGHDT and CDR2 YNNKEL come from the germline V gene (reference sequence). This CDR3 comprises 19 residues. This clone showed up just once. The sample was peripheral blood. The clonotype originates from a man aged 45 to 65 with active COVID-19. This chain uses TRBV3-1 (or the pseudogene TRBV3-2) with TRBJ1-5; 9 bases line up with TRBD1. The CDR3 spells CASSLGPGTGFKVNQPQHF. Written as DNA, the CDR3 is TGTGCCAGCAGCCTAGGTCCCGGGACAGGGTTCAAGGTAAATCAGCCCCAGCATTTT.